The source of this TCR beta chain is a study of shared T cell receptors in the human thymus listed by TCRdb under 2021. Background on the whole study: The study examined how self-reactive, shared T-cell receptor alpha chains are generated in the human thymus.

Library generation was performed with the immunoSEQ multiplex PCR assay. Here the immuneACCESS table is served through TCRdb, limited to in-frame sequences with V and J called. Missing clones are a known gap in these copies; in checked studies unresolved V genes cover under half, and the rest lacks a known reason. This sample holds about 660,000 clones; approximately 88% were observed only once. The leading ten clones occupy around 0.01% of the sample. Comments on this clone: Its antigen is still unknown. Base qualities are not recorded, but no much larger clone differs from it by a single base.

There are 17 amino acids in the CDR3, from cysteine to phenylalanine inclusive. Only the CDR3 part of the read is kept: 51 bases, read in frame from the first base. Germline trimming amounts to 4 bases on V and 2 bases on J, with 12 as the count of junction bases outside the gene matches. Per the germline V gene, SGHDN is the CDR1 and FVKESK is the CDR2. In addition, the sample was reused for a study of human thymus T cells. Per the second study: Immunologically healthy infants undergoing open corrective cardiac surgery for congenital heart defects in Finland were used as donors. Thymus tissue was obtained as surgical resects removed during corrective cardiac surgery. V and J gene segment usage appeared biased in both thymic and peripheral blood repertoires. Highly overlapping thymic TCR repertoires among unrelated individuals were reported in the related research. The study characterized TCR alpha and beta repertoires from eight infant thymus samples and a few related peripheral blood samples. Donor ages ranging from roughly 7 to 250 days were recorded, and a handful of male and a couple of female infants were included in the cohort. After being mechanically released from the tissue, thymocytes were kept at -70 degrees C in pellets of roughly 8.5-34 million cells. Genomic DNA was extracted from frozen cell pellets with a QIAsymphony instrument. The immunoSEQ multiplex PCR assay was used to amplify the TCRB and TCRAD loci from a standardized amount of quality-controlled genomic DNA. The V(D)J region was spanned by amplicons of a length sufficient to cover the CDR3 and to identify V and J genes. Amplicon sequencing was performed on an Illumina platform through the commercial immunoSEQ service. Primer bias and sequencing errors were corrected using previously described methods, and TCRAD and TCRB definitions followed the IMGT database. Repertoires were analysed with immunoSEQ Analyzer 3.0 and VDJTools, covering basic statistics, V/J segment usage, diversity estimates, rarefaction and pairwise overlap. Diversity was estimated with Chao1, ChaoE, Efron-Thisted, Shannon and inverse Simpson indices, and also on datasets down-sampled to the smallest sample. Repertoire overlap was determined by strict matching of CDR3 nucleotide sequence, V gene and J gene, and Jaccard-based multidimensional scaling clustering was applied. On average, about 800,000 unique TCRB clonotypes were obtained from thymus samples, compared with about 84,000 from blood samples.

The clonotype was recovered from a boy under two years old with a congenital heart defect. Donor details come from another sample of the same person, matched by shared clones. Recombination joined TRBV14 with TRBJ1-2; TRBD1 aligns with 8 central bases. Material: thymocytes. The CDR3 here reads CASSPETSGQENYGYTF. The nucleotide sequence is given as TGTGCCAGCAGCCCCGAAACCTCGGGACAGGAGAACTATGGCTACACCTTC.